Below are 14 T cell receptor beta chains sequenced from a single sample in a study of human T cells and chemical hapten exposure. The time point is: pre-sensitization, week 0. Treatment denoted: therapeutic diphenylcyclopropenone sensitization with weekly scalp DPC. TCRdb re-analysed the RACE reads in MiXCR, keeping a single row per CDR3 protein. The sample has about 260,000 distinct CDR3 sequences, more than 6.5% seen once. The material sequenced was whole blood, taken in connection with sensitization to the hapten diphenylcyclopropenone (DPC). The receptors here all came from a woman in her forties with alopecia areata. Some clones in this sample may be carry-over from other donors' samples.

The chain links TRBV6-2 or TRBV6-3 to TRBJ2-6, with 8 bases identical to TRBD1. The CDR3 totals 15 residues. The germline V gene has CDR1 MNHEY and CDR2 SVGEGT. Germline trimming cut 5 bases from V and 2 bases from J; bases unmatched to any gene: 2. The CDR3 DNA follows: TGTGCCAGCAGTGGACAGGGCGCTGGGGCCAACGTCCTGACTTTC. Translation gives CASSGQGAGANVLTF.

V gene TRBV6-1 combines with J gene TRBJ2-3; TRBD1 agrees at 7 bases. V gave up 0 bases and J gave up 1 base; unmatched junction bases: 4. The CDR3 length is 16 residues. Germline CDR1 MNHNS, CDR2 SASEGT. CDR3 DNA sequence: TGTGCCAGCAGTGAAGCGCCCGGACAGGGCACAGATACGCAGTATTTT. Its translation: CASSEAPGQGTDTQYF.

This clonotype was observed a few times. The chain couples TRBV6-2 or TRBV6-3 to TRBJ2-7, with 7 bases lining up with TRBD2. J gave up 6 bases and V 6 bases, and 14 bases lay outside the gene matches. The CDR3 totals 15 residues. Germline V gives CDR1 MNHEY, CDR2 SVGEGT. The CDR3 DNA reads TGTGCCAGCAGCCCACCCCCCTTTGGACTAGGCGAGCAGTACTTC. This gives the protein CASSPPPFGLGEQYF.

A few counts support this clonotype. The chain couples TRBV7-6 to TRBJ2-7, with TRBD2 identical over 9 bases. The CDR3 covers 16 residues. Germline assignment: CDR1 SGHVS and CDR2 FNYEAQ. The trim removed 1 base at V and 4 bases at J, leaving 8 bases unmatched. The DNA of the CDR3 is TGTGCCAGCAGCTTAGGGGGGCGTAGCGGGAGTTACGAGCAGTACTTC. It specifies CASSLGGRSGSYEQYF.

In this sample, this clonotype turned up many times. The J gene is TRBJ2-4, the V gene TRBV4-3, with 7 nucleotides matching TRBD1. Germline assignment: CDR1 LGHNA and CDR2 YSLEER. This CDR3 comprises 14 residues. The V segment lost 3 bases and the J segment 9 bases; nucleotides outside the gene matches: 8. In nucleotides, the CDR3 is TGCGCCAGCAGCCAGGAAAGGGACAGAACCATTCAGTACTTC. Translating gives CASSQERDRTIQYF.

The V gene is TRBV24-1, the J gene TRBJ2-3; D may be TRBD2 (5 bases). V was trimmed by 11 bases and J by 2 bases, leaving 19 bases between them. Germline V gene data show CDR1 as KGHDR and CDR2 as SFDVKD. The CDR3 is made up of 15 amino acids. The CDR3 is CAIYPDSAPTDTQYF. The CDR3 DNA sequence: TGTGCCATCTACCCGGACTCGGCCCCCACAGATACGCAGTATTTT.

At least ten counts were recorded for this clonotype. The chain uses TRBV28 and TRBJ2-7, with D hard to call. Looked up from germline, CDR1 is MDHEN and CDR2 is SYDVKM. This CDR3 region has 15 residues. V lost 5 bases to trimming and J lost 2 bases, with 16 bases between them. CDR3 nucleotides: TGTGCCAGCAGTACCGGGCGACCGACCACCTACGAGCAGTACTTC. This codes for CASSTGRPTTYEQYF.

This clonotype was observed a handful of times. J is TRBJ2-3 and V is TRBV28; no reliable D call. CDR3 length equals 16 residues. Deletions cut 6 bases from V and 0 bases from J, with 16 bases between. Germline values: CDR1 MDHEN, CDR2 SYDVKM. CDR3 sequence reads: CASSPPSVGSTDTQYF. CDR3 in DNA: TGTGCCAGCAGCCCTCCTTCGGTGGGGAGCACAGATACGCAGTATTTT. The entire variable domain, with the rest obtained from reference TRBV28 and TRBJ2-3, is as follows: DVKVTQSSRYLVKRTGEKVFLECVQDMDHENMFWYRQDPGLGLRLIYFSYDVKMKEKGDIPEGYSVSREKKERFSLILESASTNQTSMYLCASSPPSVGSTDTQYFGPGTRLTVL.

This clonotype was counted a few times. The rearrangement uses TRBV5-5 and TRBJ1-2; 9 nucleotides match TRBD1. V gave up 5 bases and J gave up 7 bases; unmatched junction bases: 12. This CDR3 is built from 15 residues. The V gene's germline CDR1 is SGHKS and CDR2 YYEKEE (reference sequence). CDR3 nucleotide sequence: TGTGCCAGCAGGTGGGACAGGGTAACTTCATCTGGCTACACCTTC. This encodes CASRWDRVTSSGYTF.

This clonotype was recorded at least ten times. The V call is TRBV28, the J call TRBJ1-1; perhaps TRBD1 as D (6 bases). This CDR3 contains 16 residues. V lost 3 bases and J lost 0, with 14 bases in between. Germline V CDR1 and CDR2: MDHEN, SYDVKM. This chain's CDR3 is CASSLTGQTMNTEAFF. The CDR3 bases are TGTGCCAGCAGTTTGACAGGACAGACTATGAACACTGAAGCTTTCTTT.

This sequence joins TRBV9 and TRBJ2-3; D gene unclear. Germline-derived CDR1 and CDR2 are SGDLS and YYNGEE. The length of the CDR3 is 18 residues. The V and J ends lost 0 bases and 5 bases respectively, with 22 bases between them. The CDR3 DNA reads as TGTGCCAGCAGCGTAGTTCCTCGTGCGGACCAACATAGAGATACGCAGTATTTT. Protein product: CASSVVPRADQHRDTQYF. The whole variable domain, remainder taken from reference TRBV9 and TRBJ2-3, is DSGVTQTPKHLITATGQRVTLRCSPRSGDLSVYWYQQSLDQGLQFLIQYYNGEERAKGNILERFSAQQFPDLHSELNLSSLELGDSALYFCASSVVPRADQHRDTQYFGPGTRLTVL.

The chain is built from TRBV5-1 and TRBJ2-2, with 8 bases identical to TRBD2. V gave up 5 bases and J gave up 6 bases; unmatched junction bases: 12. The CDR3 contains 16 residues. Germline CDR1 is SGHRS and CDR2 is YFSETQ. The CDR3 sequence is CASSPPGLVSAGELFF. The DNA for the CDR3 is TGCGCCAGCAGTCCCCCGGGACTAGTCTCAGCCGGGGAGCTGTTTTTT.

V is TRBV7-3 and J is TRBJ2-3, with D perhaps assigned TRBD1 or TRBD2 (5 bases each). CDR1 and CDR2 (germline): SGHTA, FQGTGA. There are 14 residues in the CDR3. The V end was cut by 5 bases, the J end by 6 bases, with 15 bases between. For the CDR3, the DNA is TGTGCCAGCAGCCGGGACCGGGTCACCGATACGCAGTATTTT. Protein product: CASSRDRVTDTQYF.

This clonotype turned up a few times. The CDR3 DNA sequence: TGTGCCAGCAGGAGTGTGGGAAGTAATGAGCAGTTCTTC. This translates into CASRSVGSNEQFF. The V and J genes are TRBV7-2 and TRBJ2-1; D call uncertain. CDR1 and CDR2 (germline): SGHTA, FQGNSA. Trimming left V 6 bases short and J 7 bases short, with 13 bases between. This CDR3 comprises 13 residues. The whole variable domain, filled in from reference TRBV7-2 and TRBJ2-1, reads GAGVSQSPSNKVTEKGKDVELRCDPISGHTALYWYRQSLGQGLEFLIYFQGNSAPDKSGLPSDRFSAERTGGSVSTLTIQRTQQEDSAVYLCASRSVGSNEQFFGPGTRLTVL.